The T cell receptor beta chain under discussion was sequenced for a study of T cell responses to AZD1222 COVID-19 vaccine. Comments on this clone: Its antigen is undetermined.

There are 14 residues in the CDR3. V was cut by 2 bases and J by 3 bases, with 10 bases left in between. CDR1 and CDR2 from the germline V gene are SGHVS and FQNEAQ. Profiling relied on immunoSEQ multiplex PCR, and the TCRdb table lists in-frame clones only, not all of them. This sample yields some 86,000 clones, of which about nine tenths are seen a single time; about 5% belongs to the top ten. The study's findings and limits: Mostly white British, mostly female donors; authors suggested clonal diversity may be underestimated.

Sequencing was performed on peripheral blood, taken 28 days after the second AZD1222 dose. The chain combines TRBV7-8 with TRBJ1-1; D possibly corresponds to TRBD1 (6 bases). The TCR originated in an adult who received the AZD1222 COVID-19 vaccine. The DNA for the CDR3 is TGTGCCAGCAGCTTAACAGGGAGGCACACTGAAGCTTTCTTT. This codes for CASSLTGRHTEAFF.